The rows below give T cell receptor beta chains drawn from one sample of a study of blood T cells in healthy people across ages. One entry per CDR3 protein, called by TCRdb with MiXCR from the 5' RACE reads. The data show 700,000 or so distinct CDR3 sequences, about a fifth seen once. Sequenced material: blood. The receptors stem from a man aged 65 to 85 in good health. CDR3s include the opening cysteine and the closing phenylalanine or tryptophan. The order of the fields is D gene, V gene, J gene, CDR3 protein. The D gene is left open where the match is weak.

TRBD2	TRBV20-1	TRBJ2-1	CRPQLHSGAFGAGGRNEQFF
TRBD1	TRBV5-1	TRBJ1-4	CASSLGQGSLKLFF
.	TRBV12-3/TRBV12-4	TRBJ1-5	CASSSGGAVNQPQHF
.	TRBV7-9	TRBJ1-2	CASSLVGGPYGYTF
.	TRBV29-1	TRBJ2-1	CSVLPGLNNEQFF
.	TRBV4-2	TRBJ1-2	CASSQRDRRTYGHTF
.	TRBV4-1	TRBJ2-1	CASSTESRGGEQFF
.	TRBV7-8	TRBJ2-7	CASSGGLGTEQYF
.	TRBV12-3/TRBV12-4	TRBJ1-5	CASRYASNQPQHF
TRBD2	TRBV12-3/TRBV12-4	TRBJ2-5	CASGTSGYQETQYF
TRBD1	TRBV2	TRBJ2-7	CATDREKQYF
TRBD1	TRBV15	TRBJ1-2	CATSASLGQPYGYTF
.	TRBV18	TRBJ2-3	CANSPIRGRDTQYF
.	TRBV20-1	TRBJ2-1	CSADRKGDGNEQFF
.	TRBV6-6	TRBJ1-1	CASSYSKRGAGTEAFF
.	TRBV7-9	TRBJ1-4	CASSLVASGAGNEKLFF
TRBD2	TRBV27	TRBJ2-3	CASKTLPGGGMVTQYF
TRBD1	TRBV11-3	TRBJ1-1	CASSLSGTANTEAFF
.	TRBV6-6	TRBJ1-1	CASRLRGGVTSNTEAFF
TRBD1	TRBV6-5	TRBJ1-4	CATRPSDRQNEKLFF
.	TRBV6-5	.	CASTRGDEQYF
.	TRBV10-3	TRBJ2-5	CAIKDTKETQYF
.	TRBV28	TRBJ2-7	CASSRGGRSSYEQYF